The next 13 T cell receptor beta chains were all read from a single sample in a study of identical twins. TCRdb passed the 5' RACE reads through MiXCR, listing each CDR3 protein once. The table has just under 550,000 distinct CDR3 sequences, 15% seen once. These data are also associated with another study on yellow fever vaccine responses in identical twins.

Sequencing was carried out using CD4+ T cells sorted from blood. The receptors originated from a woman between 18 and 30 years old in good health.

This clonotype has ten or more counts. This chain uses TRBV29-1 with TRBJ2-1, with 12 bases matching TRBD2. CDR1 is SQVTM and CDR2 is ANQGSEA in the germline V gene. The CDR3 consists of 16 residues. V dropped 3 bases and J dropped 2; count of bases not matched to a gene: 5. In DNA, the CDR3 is TGCAGCGTTGAGGTAACTAGCGGGAGGACCTACAATGAGCAGTTCTTC. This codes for CSVEVTSGRTYNEQFF.

CDR3 loop: CSARDADRAQETQYF. CDR3 bases: TGCAGTGCTAGAGATGCCGACAGAGCCCAAGAGACCCAGTACTTC. The rearrangement uses TRBV20-1 and TRBJ2-5; D possibly corresponds to TRBD1 (5 bases). Germline CDR1 DFQATT, CDR2 SNEGSKA (reference sequence). The V end was cut by 0 bases, the J end by 1 base, with 12 bases between. The CDR3 is made up of 15 amino acids.

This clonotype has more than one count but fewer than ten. This chain's CDR3 is CASSRRESDTQYF. The CDR3, as DNA: TGTGCCAGCAGTAGGAGGGAATCCGATACGCAGTATTTT. This chain links TRBV6-1 with TRBJ2-3; D is possibly TRBD2 (6 bases). CDR3 length: 13 residues. Trimming left V 5 bases short and J 6 bases short, with 12 bases between. Per germline, CDR1 MNHNS and CDR2 SASEGT.

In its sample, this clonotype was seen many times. The CDR3, as DNA: TGTGCCAGCAGTTCGACAGGGGGCATGTTTGAAGCTTTCTTT. Translating gives CASSSTGGMFEAFF. The rearrangement links TRBV12-3 or TRBV12-4 to TRBJ1-1; 10 bases are shared with TRBD1. Trimming at V came to 4 bases and at J to 7 bases, leaving 6 bases not matched to a gene. The CDR3 is 14 residues long.

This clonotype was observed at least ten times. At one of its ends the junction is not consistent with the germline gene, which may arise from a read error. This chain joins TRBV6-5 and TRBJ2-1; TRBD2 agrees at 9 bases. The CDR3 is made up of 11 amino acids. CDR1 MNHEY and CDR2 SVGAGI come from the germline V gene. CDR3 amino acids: CASSYWSSGVF. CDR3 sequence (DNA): TGTGCCAGCAGTTACTGGTCTAGCGGGGTCTTC.

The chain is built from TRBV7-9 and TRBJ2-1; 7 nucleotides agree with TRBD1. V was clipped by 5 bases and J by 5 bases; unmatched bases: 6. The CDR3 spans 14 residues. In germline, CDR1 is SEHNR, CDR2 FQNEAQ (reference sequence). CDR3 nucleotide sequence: TGTGCCAGCAGCGATACGGGACAGAACAATGAGCAGTTCTTC. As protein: CASSDTGQNNEQFF. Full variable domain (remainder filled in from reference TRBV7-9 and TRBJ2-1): DTGVSQNPRHKITKRGQNVTFRCDPISEHNRLYWYRQTLGQGPEFLTYFQNEAQLEKSRLLSDRFSAERPKGSFSTLEIQRTEQGDSAMYLCASSDTGQNNEQFFGPGTRLTVL.

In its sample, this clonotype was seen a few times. The CDR3 spells CASSLSPGPKGLEQYF. CDR3 DNA sequence: TGCGCCAGCAGCTTGAGCCCGGGTCCCAAAGGGCTCGAGCAGTACTTC. This chain uses TRBV5-1 with TRBJ2-7; D not resolved. The V gene's germline CDR1 is SGHRS and CDR2 YFSETQ. Trimming left V 1 base short and J 6 bases short, with 20 bases between. This CDR3 is 16 amino acids long.

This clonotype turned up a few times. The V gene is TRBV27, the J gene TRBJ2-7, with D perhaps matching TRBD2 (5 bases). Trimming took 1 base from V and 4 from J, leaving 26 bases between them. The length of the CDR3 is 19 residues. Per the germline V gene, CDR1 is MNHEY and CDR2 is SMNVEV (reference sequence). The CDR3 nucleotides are TGTGCCAGCAGTTTATTCCCCCCCACGGGGTCCCCACTCTTTTACGAGCAGTACTTC. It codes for CASSLFPPTGSPLFYEQYF.

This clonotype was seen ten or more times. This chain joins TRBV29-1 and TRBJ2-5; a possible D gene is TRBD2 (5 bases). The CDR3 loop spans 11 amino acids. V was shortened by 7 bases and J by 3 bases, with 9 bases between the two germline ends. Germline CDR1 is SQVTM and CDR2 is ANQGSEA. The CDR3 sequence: CSAGSKETQYF. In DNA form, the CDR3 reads TGCAGCGCTGGGAGCAAAGAGACCCAGTACTTC.

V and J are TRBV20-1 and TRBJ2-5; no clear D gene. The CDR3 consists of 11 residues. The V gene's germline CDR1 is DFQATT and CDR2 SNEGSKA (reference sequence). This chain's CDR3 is CSADSQETQYF. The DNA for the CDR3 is TGCAGCGCCGACTCCCAAGAGACCCAGTACTTC.

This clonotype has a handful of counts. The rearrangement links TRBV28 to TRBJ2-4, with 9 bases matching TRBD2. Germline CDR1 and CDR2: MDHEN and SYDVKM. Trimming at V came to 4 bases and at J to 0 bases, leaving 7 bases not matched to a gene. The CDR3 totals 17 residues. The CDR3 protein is CASSWPSGTIAKNIQYF. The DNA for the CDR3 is TGTGCCAGCAGTTGGCCTAGCGGGACCATAGCCAAAAACATTCAGTACTTC.

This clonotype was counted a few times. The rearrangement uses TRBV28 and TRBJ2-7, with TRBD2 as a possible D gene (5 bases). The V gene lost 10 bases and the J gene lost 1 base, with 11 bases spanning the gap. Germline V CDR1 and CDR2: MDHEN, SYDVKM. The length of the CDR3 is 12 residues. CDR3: CATQDSSYEQYF. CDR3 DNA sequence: TGTGCCACCCAGGACTCTTCCTACGAGCAGTACTTC.

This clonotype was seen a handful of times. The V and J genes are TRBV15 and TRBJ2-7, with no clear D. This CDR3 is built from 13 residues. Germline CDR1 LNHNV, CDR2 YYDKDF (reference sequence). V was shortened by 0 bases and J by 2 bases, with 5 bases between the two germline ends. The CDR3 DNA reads TGTGCCACCAGCAGAGACCCAGCCTACGAGCAGTACTTC. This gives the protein CATSRDPAYEQYF.